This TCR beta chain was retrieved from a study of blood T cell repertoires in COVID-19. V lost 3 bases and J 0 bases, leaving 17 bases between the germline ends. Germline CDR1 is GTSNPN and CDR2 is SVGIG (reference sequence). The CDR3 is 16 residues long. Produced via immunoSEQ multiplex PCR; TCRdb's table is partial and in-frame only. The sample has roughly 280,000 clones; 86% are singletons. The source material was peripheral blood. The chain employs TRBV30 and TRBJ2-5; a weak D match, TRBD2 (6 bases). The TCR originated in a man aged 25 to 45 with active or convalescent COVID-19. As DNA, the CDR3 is TGTGCCTGGAGCCAGACATTGTGGGGGGACCAAGAGACCCAGTACTTC. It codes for CAWSQTLWGDQETQYF.